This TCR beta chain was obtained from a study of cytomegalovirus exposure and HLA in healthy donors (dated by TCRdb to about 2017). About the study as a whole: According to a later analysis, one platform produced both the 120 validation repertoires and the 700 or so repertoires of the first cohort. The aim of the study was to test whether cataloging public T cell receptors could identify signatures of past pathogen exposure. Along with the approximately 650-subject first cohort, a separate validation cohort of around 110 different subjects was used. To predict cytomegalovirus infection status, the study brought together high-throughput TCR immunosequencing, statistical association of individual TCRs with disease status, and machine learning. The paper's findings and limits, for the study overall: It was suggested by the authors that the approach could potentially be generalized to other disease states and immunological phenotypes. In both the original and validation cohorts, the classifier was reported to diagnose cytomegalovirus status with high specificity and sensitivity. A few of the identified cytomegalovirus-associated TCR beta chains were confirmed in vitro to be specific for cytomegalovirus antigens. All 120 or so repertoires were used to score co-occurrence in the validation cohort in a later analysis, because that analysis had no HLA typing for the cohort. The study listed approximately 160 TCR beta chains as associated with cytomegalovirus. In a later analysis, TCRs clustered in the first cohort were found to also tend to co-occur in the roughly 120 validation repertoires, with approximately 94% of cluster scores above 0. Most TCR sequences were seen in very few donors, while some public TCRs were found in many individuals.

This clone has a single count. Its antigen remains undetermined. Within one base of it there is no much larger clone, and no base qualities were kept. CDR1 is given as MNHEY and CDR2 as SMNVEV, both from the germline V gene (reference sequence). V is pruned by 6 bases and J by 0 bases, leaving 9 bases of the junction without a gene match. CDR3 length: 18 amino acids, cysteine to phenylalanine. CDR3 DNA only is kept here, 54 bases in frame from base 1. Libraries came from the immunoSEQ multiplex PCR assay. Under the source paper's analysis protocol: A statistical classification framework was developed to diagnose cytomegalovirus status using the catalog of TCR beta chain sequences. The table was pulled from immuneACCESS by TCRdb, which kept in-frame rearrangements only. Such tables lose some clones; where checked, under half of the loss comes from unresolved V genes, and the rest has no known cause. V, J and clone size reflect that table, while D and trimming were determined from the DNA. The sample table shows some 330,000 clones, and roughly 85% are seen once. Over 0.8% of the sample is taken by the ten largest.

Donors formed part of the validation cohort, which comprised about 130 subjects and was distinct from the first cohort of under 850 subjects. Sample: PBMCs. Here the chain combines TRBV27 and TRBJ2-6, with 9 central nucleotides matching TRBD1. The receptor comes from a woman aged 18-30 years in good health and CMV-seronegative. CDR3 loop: CASSPDRGYTSGANVLTF. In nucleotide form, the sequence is TGTGCCAGCAGCCCAGACAGGGGGTATACCTCTGGGGCCAACGTCCTGACTTTC.